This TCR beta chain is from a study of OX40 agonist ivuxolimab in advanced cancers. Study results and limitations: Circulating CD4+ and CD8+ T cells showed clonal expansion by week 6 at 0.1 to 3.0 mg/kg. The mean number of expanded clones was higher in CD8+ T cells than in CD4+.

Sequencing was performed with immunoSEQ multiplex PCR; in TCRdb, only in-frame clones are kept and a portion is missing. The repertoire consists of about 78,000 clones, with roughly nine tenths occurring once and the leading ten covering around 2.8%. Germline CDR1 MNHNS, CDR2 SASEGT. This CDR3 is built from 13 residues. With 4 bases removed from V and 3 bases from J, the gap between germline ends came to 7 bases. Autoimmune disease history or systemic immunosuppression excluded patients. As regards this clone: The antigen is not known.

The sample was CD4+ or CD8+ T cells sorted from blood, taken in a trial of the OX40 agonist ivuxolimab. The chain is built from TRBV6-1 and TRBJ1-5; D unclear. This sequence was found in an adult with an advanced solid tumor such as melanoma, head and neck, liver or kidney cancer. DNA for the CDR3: TGTGCCAGCAGTGGGGCAGTCAATCAGCCCCAGCATTTT. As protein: CASSGAVNQPQHF.